A selection of T cell receptor beta chains follows, all from one sample in a study of blood T cells in healthy people across ages. TCRdb re-called the 5' RACE reads with MiXCR, one entry per CDR3 protein. The table has around 1,000,000 distinct CDR3 sequences, around 25% seen once. This sample also belongs to another study, concerning T cells of mothers and their children.

The sequenced material came from blood. Receptors originate from a girl aged 2-10 years in good health. Each CDR3 is given with its conserved first and last residue. D genes are given only for firm matches. Only some rows state a clone size, as once, few, many or a class for expanded clones.

j_gene: TRBJ2-1
d_gene: .
v_gene: TRBV14
abundance: few
CDR3aa: CASSPSLAEENYNEQFF
CDR3nt: TGTGCCAGCAGCCCATCCTTAGCGGAGGAGAATTACAATGAGCAGTTCTTC

j_gene: TRBJ2-3
d_gene: TRBD2
v_gene: TRBV11-2
abundance: .
CDR3aa: CASSLVSGGSTDTQYF
CDR3nt: TGTGCCAGCAGCTTGGTTTCGGGGGGGTCTACAGATACGCAGTATTTT

j_gene: TRBJ2-1
d_gene: .
v_gene: TRBV27
abundance: .
CDR3aa: CASSSTSKAEQFF
CDR3nt: TGTGCCAGCAGTTCGACTAGTAAGGCTGAGCAGTTCTTC

j_gene: TRBJ2-7
d_gene: .
v_gene: TRBV6-2/TRBV6-3
abundance: few
CDR3aa: CASSYVQAPGPNYEQYF
CDR3nt: TGTGCCAGCAGTTACGTCCAAGCCCCGGGACCTAACTACGAGCAGTACTTC

j_gene: TRBJ1-4
d_gene: .
v_gene: TRBV6-1
abundance: few
CDR3aa: CASSERGELRKLFF
CDR3nt: TGTGCCAGCAGTGAACGGGGGGAGCTGCGGAAACTGTTTTTT

j_gene: TRBJ2-7
d_gene: .
v_gene: TRBV4-1
abundance: few
CDR3aa: CASSPGLYWAYEQYF
CDR3nt: TGCGCCAGCAGCCCGGGACTCTATTGGGCCTACGAGCAGTACTTC

j_gene: TRBJ2-7
d_gene: TRBD2
v_gene: TRBV9
abundance: few
CDR3aa: CASSATSEDYEQYF
CDR3nt: TGTGCCAGCAGCGCGACTAGCGAGGACTACGAGCAGTACTTC

j_gene: TRBJ2-7
d_gene: .
v_gene: TRBV9
abundance: .
CDR3aa: CASSAEPQGIYEQYF
CDR3nt: TGTGCCAGCAGCGCCGAACCCCAAGGAATCTACGAGCAGTACTTC

j_gene: TRBJ1-1
d_gene: .
v_gene: TRBV2
abundance: .
CDR3aa: CASSEWTVPSDTEAFF
CDR3nt: TGTGCCAGCAGTGAATGGACCGTACCCAGCGACACTGAAGCTTTCTTT

j_gene: TRBJ1-2
d_gene: .
v_gene: TRBV10-3
abundance: few
CDR3aa: CAITDPGTNYGYTF
CDR3nt: TGTGCCATTACCGATCCCGGTACTAACTATGGCTACACCTTC

j_gene: TRBJ2-1
d_gene: TRBD2
v_gene: TRBV15
abundance: .
CDR3aa: CATSAGGTSGRNNEQFF
CDR3nt: TGTGCCACCAGCGCCGGGGGGACTAGCGGGAGGAACAATGAGCAGTTCTTC

j_gene: TRBJ1-1
d_gene: TRBD1
v_gene: TRBV7-3
abundance: .
CDR3aa: CACSSLTGMNTEAFF
CDR3nt: TGTGCCTGCAGCTCCTTGACAGGGATGAACACTGAAGCTTTCTTT

j_gene: TRBJ2-4
d_gene: TRBD2
v_gene: TRBV28
abundance: few
CDR3aa: CASSSTSLGKNIQYF
CDR3nt: TGTGCCAGCAGTTCGACTAGCCTGGGCAAAAACATTCAGTACTTC

j_gene: TRBJ2-7
d_gene: .
v_gene: TRBV7-2
abundance: .
CDR3aa: CASSFPLPGSYEQYF
CDR3nt: TGTGCCAGCAGCTTTCCCCTCCCGGGGTCCTACGAGCAGTACTTC

j_gene: TRBJ1-1
d_gene: .
v_gene: TRBV29-1
abundance: few
CDR3aa: CSVEGGQTSLTEAFF
CDR3nt: TGCAGCGTTGAAGGGGGCCAGACGAGCTTGACTGAAGCTTTCTTT

j_gene: TRBJ1-2
d_gene: .
v_gene: TRBV5-1
abundance: few
CDR3aa: CASSPPERGGSYGYTF
CDR3nt: TGCGCCAGCAGCCCACCCGAGAGGGGGGGAAGCTATGGCTACACCTTC

j_gene: TRBJ1-5
d_gene: .
v_gene: TRBV27
abundance: few
CDR3aa: CASSYGLSNQPQHF
CDR3nt: TGTGCCAGCAGTTACGGGCTTAGCAATCAGCCCCAGCATTTT

j_gene: TRBJ1-6
d_gene: .
v_gene: TRBV29-1
abundance: few
CDR3aa: CSAGDTNGAPLHF
CDR3nt: TGCAGCGCCGGGGACACGAATGGGGCACCCCTCCACTTT

j_gene: TRBJ1-2
d_gene: .
v_gene: TRBV3-1
abundance: .
CDR3aa: CASTNRYGYTF
CDR3nt: TGTGCCAGCACGAACCGCTATGGCTACACCTTC

j_gene: TRBJ1-1
d_gene: .
v_gene: TRBV12-3/TRBV12-4
abundance: few
CDR3aa: CASSFYQGETEAFF
CDR3nt: TGTGCCAGCAGTTTCTACCAGGGAGAAACTGAAGCTTTCTTT

j_gene: TRBJ2-7
d_gene: .
v_gene: TRBV5-1
abundance: .
CDR3aa: CASSSFYFSYEQYF
CDR3nt: TGCGCCAGCAGCTCTTTTTACTTCTCCTACGAGCAGTACTTC

j_gene: TRBJ2-5
d_gene: .
v_gene: TRBV3-1
abundance: .
CDR3aa: CASSDQSQETQYF
CDR3nt: TGTGCCAGCAGTGATCAGAGTCAAGAGACCCAGTACTTC

j_gene: TRBJ2-4
d_gene: .
v_gene: TRBV29-1
abundance: .
CDR3aa: CSVLGGSKNIQYF
CDR3nt: TGCAGCGTTTTGGGCGGATCCAAAAACATTCAGTACTTC

j_gene: TRBJ2-1
d_gene: .
v_gene: TRBV24-1
abundance: .
CDR3aa: CATSEGSQFPGYEQFF
CDR3nt: TGTGCCACCAGTGAGGGGTCCCAGTTCCCTGGGTATGAGCAGTTCTTC

j_gene: TRBJ2-5
d_gene: .
v_gene: TRBV10-3
abundance: .
CDR3aa: CAISELGLAQYF
CDR3nt: TGTGCCATCAGTGAGTTAGGACTGGCCCAGTACTTC

j_gene: TRBJ2-7
d_gene: .
v_gene: TRBV4-3
abundance: .
CDR3aa: CASSLSYSHLSSYEQYF
CDR3nt: TGCGCCAGCAGCCTCAGCTACTCACACCTGAGCTCCTACGAGCAGTACTTC

j_gene: TRBJ2-3
d_gene: TRBD2
v_gene: TRBV28
abundance: once
CDR3aa: CASKSAGATDTQYF
CDR3nt: TGTGCCAGCAAGTCTGCGGGAGCCACAGATACGCAGTATTTT

j_gene: TRBJ2-1
d_gene: .
v_gene: TRBV20-1
abundance: .
CDR3aa: CSALGLSEQFF
CDR3nt: TGCAGTGCTCTCGGTTTAAGTGAGCAGTTCTTC

j_gene: TRBJ2-1
d_gene: TRBD2
v_gene: TRBV2
abundance: few
CDR3aa: CASKMTSGSYNEQFF
CDR3nt: TGTGCCAGCAAAATGACTAGCGGGTCCTACAATGAGCAGTTCTTC

j_gene: TRBJ1-5
d_gene: .
v_gene: TRBV6-5
abundance: few
CDR3aa: CASSPIEKNQPQHF
CDR3nt: TGTGCCAGCAGCCCAATCGAGAAGAATCAGCCCCAGCATTTT

j_gene: TRBJ2-7
d_gene: TRBD2
v_gene: TRBV28
abundance: .
CDR3aa: CASSQRERYEQYF
CDR3nt: TGTGCCAGCAGTCAGCGGGAGCGCTACGAGCAGTACTTC

j_gene: TRBJ1-1
d_gene: .
v_gene: TRBV19
abundance: .
CDR3aa: CASSSGGHGTEAFF
CDR3nt: TGTGCCAGTAGTTCGGGGGGGCATGGCACTGAAGCTTTCTTT

j_gene: TRBJ2-7
d_gene: TRBD1
v_gene: TRBV6-2/TRBV6-3
abundance: many
CDR3aa: CASSRDRTYEQYF
CDR3nt: TGTGCCAGCAGCCGGGACAGAACCTACGAGCAGTACTTC

j_gene: TRBJ2-5
d_gene: .
v_gene: TRBV29-1
abundance: .
CDR3aa: CSVELGPQETQYF
CDR3nt: TGCAGCGTGGAACTGGGCCCCCAAGAGACCCAGTACTTC

j_gene: TRBJ2-3
d_gene: TRBD2
v_gene: TRBV28
abundance: few
CDR3aa: CASSFGVRGLAGADTQYF
CDR3nt: TGTGCCAGCAGTTTTGGTGTTCGGGGACTAGCGGGAGCTGATACGCAGTATTTT

j_gene: TRBJ2-3
d_gene: .
v_gene: TRBV5-1
abundance: few
CDR3aa: CASRRDSQTYTDTQYF
CDR3nt: TGCGCCAGCAGACGGGACTCCCAAACCTACACAGATACGCAGTATTTT

j_gene: TRBJ2-5
d_gene: .
v_gene: TRBV29-1
abundance: few
CDR3aa: CSFRGAQYFETQYF
CDR3nt: .

j_gene: TRBJ2-4
d_gene: .
v_gene: TRBV4-1
abundance: .
CDR3aa: CASSQEGPAGALMGAKNIQYF
CDR3nt: TGCGCCAGCAGCCAAGAAGGCCCGGCAGGGGCCCTCATGGGAGCCAAAAACATTCAGTACTTC

j_gene: TRBJ2-3
d_gene: .
v_gene: TRBV6-1
abundance: .
CDR3aa: CASSEGPLTDTQYF
CDR3nt: TGTGCCAGCAGTGAAGGGCCTCTCACAGATACGCAGTATTTT

j_gene: TRBJ2-7
d_gene: .
v_gene: TRBV28
abundance: .
CDR3aa: CASSLISQGKHEQYF
CDR3nt: TGTGCCAGCAGTTTAATAAGCCAGGGGAAGCACGAGCAGTACTTC

j_gene: TRBJ1-1
d_gene: .
v_gene: TRBV27
abundance: .
CDR3aa: CASSLSWGETEAFF
CDR3nt: TGTGCCAGCAGTTTATCGTGGGGAGAGACTGAAGCTTTCTTT

j_gene: TRBJ2-5
d_gene: .
v_gene: TRBV6-2/TRBV6-3
abundance: .
CDR3aa: CASSQTVAGKETQYF
CDR3nt: TGTGCCAGCAGCCAGACCGTCGCCGGGAAAGAGACCCAGTACTTC

j_gene: TRBJ1-1
d_gene: TRBD1
v_gene: TRBV12-3/TRBV12-4
abundance: few
CDR3aa: CASSPSRDRPLMNTEAFF
CDR3nt: TGTGCCAGCAGTCCTTCACGGGACAGACCTCTCATGAACACTGAAGCTTTCTTT

j_gene: TRBJ1-5
d_gene: TRBD1
v_gene: TRBV6-4
abundance: .
CDR3aa: CASSEEGVGTGLNQPQHF
CDR3nt: TGTGCCAGCAGTGAAGAAGGGGTCGGGACAGGACTTAATCAGCCCCAGCATTTT

j_gene: TRBJ2-1
d_gene: .
v_gene: TRBV10-3
abundance: .
CDR3aa: CAISPTGIIYNEQFF
CDR3nt: TGTGCCATCAGCCCTACAGGGATCATATACAATGAGCAGTTCTTC